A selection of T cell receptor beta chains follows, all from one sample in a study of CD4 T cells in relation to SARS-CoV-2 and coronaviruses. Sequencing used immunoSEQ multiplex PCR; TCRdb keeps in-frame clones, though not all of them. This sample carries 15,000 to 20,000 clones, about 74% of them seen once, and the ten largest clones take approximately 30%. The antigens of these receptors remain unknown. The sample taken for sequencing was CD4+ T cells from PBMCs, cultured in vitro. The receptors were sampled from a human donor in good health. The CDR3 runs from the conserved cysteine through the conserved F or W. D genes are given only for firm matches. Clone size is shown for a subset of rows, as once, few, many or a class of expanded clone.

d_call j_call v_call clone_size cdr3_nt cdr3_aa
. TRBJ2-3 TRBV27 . TGTGCCAGCAGTCCTCACGGGTCAGATACGCAGTATTTT CASSPHGSDTQYF
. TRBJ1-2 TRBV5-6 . TGTGCCAGCAGCCCACAGGGTTCCGAGGGCTACACCTTC CASSPQGSEGYTF
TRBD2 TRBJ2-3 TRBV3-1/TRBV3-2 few TGTGCCAGCAGCCGGGCGGGAGGATTAGATACGCAGTATTTT CASSRAGGLDTQYF
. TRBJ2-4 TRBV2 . TGTGCCAGCAGCCAGCGAAGCTCCCGGTTTGCCAAAAACATTCAGTACTTC CASSQRSSRFAKNIQYF
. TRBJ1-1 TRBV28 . TGTGCCATAGGACAGCTGAACACTGAAGCTTTCTTT CAIGQLNTEAFF
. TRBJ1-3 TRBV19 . TGTGCCAGTAGTGGGACGGTACTCTCTGGAAACACCATATATTTT CASSGTVLSGNTIYF
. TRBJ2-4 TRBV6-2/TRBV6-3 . TGTGCCAGCAGTTACGTCGAGCGAGCCAAAAACATTCAGTACTTC CASSYVERAKNIQYF
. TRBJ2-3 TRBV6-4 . TGTGCCAGCAGTTATGGGCCCGACGACAGCACAGATACGCAGTATTTT CASSYGPDDSTDTQYF
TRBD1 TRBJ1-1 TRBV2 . TGTGCCAGCTTTCAATTCCAGGGGGCGCGTGAAGCTTTCTTT CASFQFQGAREAFF
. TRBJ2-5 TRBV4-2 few TGTGCCAGCAGCCAAGATTACGGCGGCCAAGAGACCCAGTACTTC CASSQDYGGQETQYF
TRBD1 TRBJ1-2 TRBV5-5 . TGTGCCAGCAGCTTGGCGTCCGACAGGGGTTTGGGCTACACCTTC CASSLASDRGLGYTF
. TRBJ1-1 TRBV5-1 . TGCGCCAGCAGCTTGGGGGGACGTAGGAACACTGAAGCTTTCTTT CASSLGGRRNTEAFF
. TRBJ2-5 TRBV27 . TGTGCCAGCAGCCCCGTCGGGGAAGAGGGCGAAGAGACCCAGTACTTC CASSPVGEEGEETQYF
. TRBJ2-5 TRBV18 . TGTGCCAGCTCACCCACTGTGGGGGATGGAGAGACCCAGTACTTC CASSPTVGDGETQYF
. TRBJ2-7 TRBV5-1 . TGCGCCAGCAGCTCACGGGCGGGGCGAGGCTACGAGCAGTACTTC CASSSRAGRGYEQYF
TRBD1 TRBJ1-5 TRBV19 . TGTGCCAGTAGTGCAGGACAGGCCGATCAGCCCCAGCATTTT CASSAGQADQPQHF
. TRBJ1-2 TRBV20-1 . TGCAGTGCTGCCGACACCTATGGCTACACCTTC CSAADTYGYTF
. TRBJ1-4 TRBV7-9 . TGTGCCAGCAGCGAAGAAGCCAGGGCCAGGGAAAAACTGTTTTTT CASSEEARAREKLFF
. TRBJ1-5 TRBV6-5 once TGTGCCAGCAAGCAACAGGGAGGCAATCAGCCCCAGCATTTT CASKQQGGNQPQHF
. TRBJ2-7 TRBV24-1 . TGTGCCACCAGTGGTTCAGCCACCTACGAGCAGTACTTC CATSGSATYEQYF
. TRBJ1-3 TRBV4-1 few TGCGCCAGCAGCCTGGAGGGGGACCTCTCTGGAAACACCATATATTTT CASSLEGDLSGNTIYF
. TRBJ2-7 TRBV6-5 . TGTGCCAGCAGCCACTACACCGCTGGTACCTACGAGCAGTACTTC CASSHYTAGTYEQYF
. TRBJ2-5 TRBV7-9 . TGTGCCAGCAGCTTACGGGGAGAGACCCAGTACTTC CASSLRGETQYF
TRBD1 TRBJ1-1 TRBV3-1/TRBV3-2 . TGTGCCAGCAGCCAAGTGCCAGGGGGCGTTGAAGCTTTCTTT CASSQVPGGVEAFF
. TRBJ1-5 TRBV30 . TGTGCCTGGAGTAGCGGTAGCAATCAGCCCCAGCATTTT CAWSSGSNQPQHF
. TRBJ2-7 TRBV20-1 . TGCAGTGCTAGAGGGGACGAGCAGTACTTC CSARGDEQYF
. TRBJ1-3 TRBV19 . TGTGCCAGTAGTAAAATGGACCTTCCTGGAAACACCATATATTTT CASSKMDLPGNTIYF
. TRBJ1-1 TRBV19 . TGTGCCAGTAGTACCGCACTTTTCGGGGGTCAGGAAGCTTTCTTT CASSTALFGGQEAFF
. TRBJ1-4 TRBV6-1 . TGTGCCAGCAGTGAATCGGGGGAAAAACTGTTTTTT CASSESGEKLFF
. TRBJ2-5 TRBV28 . TGTGCCAGCAGTTTTTTTCCGGGAAAGGGATCGTGGGAGACCCAGTACTTC CASSFFPGKGSWETQYF
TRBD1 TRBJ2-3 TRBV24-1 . TGTGCCACCAGTGACATGGGACAGGGGTTGGATACGCAGTATTTT CATSDMGQGLDTQYF
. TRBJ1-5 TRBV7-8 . TGTGCCAGCAGCTTAGTTGGCCTTAGCAATCAGCCCCAGCATTTT CASSLVGLSNQPQHF
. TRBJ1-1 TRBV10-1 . TGCGCCAGCAGCAAGACTATGGGGGGTCCCACTGAAGCTTTCTTT CASSKTMGGPTEAFF
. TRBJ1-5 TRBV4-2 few TGTGCCAGCAGCCAAGACGAGGGTACCCAGCCCCAGCATTTT CASSQDEGTQPQHF
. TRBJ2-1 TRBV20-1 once TGCAGTGCTAGCCTAGCGACTGAGCAGTTCTTC CSASLATEQFF
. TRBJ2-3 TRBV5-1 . TGCGCCAGCGGCGAACAAAACACAGATACGCAGTATTTT CASGEQNTDTQYF
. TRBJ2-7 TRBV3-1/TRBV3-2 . TGTGCCAGCAGCCATCAAGTACCCTACGAGCAGTACTTC CASSHQVPYEQYF
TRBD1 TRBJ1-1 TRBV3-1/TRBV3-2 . TGTGCCAGCAGCCAAGGGGACAGGGTCGAAGCTTTCTTT CASSQGDRVEAFF
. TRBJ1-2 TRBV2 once TGTGCCAGCAGTGCGGGACACACCTATGGCTACACCTTC CASSAGHTYGYTF
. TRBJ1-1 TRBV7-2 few TGTGCCAGCAGCCCCCGCGGGGCCGAGAACACTGAAGCTTTCTTT CASSPRGAENTEAFF
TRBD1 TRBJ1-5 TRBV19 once TGTGCCAGTAGTCCCTTCCTTCAACAGGGGAATCAGCCCCAGCATTTT CASSPFLQQGNQPQHF
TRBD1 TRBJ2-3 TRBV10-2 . TGCGCCAGCTCCGCGGGACAGGGGGCGACAGATACGCAGTATTTT CASSAGQGATDTQYF
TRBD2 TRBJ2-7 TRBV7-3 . TGTGCCAGCAGCTTTCCCGGGACTAGCGGGATCGAGCAGTACTTC CASSFPGTSGIEQYF
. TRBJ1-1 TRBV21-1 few TGTGCCAGCAGCAAGCGGACGGTGAAAGCTTTCTTT CASSKRTVKAFF